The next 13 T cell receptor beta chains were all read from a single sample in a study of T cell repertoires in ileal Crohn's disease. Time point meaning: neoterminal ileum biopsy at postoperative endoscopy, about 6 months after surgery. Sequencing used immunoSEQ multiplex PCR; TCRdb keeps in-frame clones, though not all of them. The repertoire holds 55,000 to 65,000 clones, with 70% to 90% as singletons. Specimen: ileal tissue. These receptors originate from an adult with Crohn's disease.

The CDR3 coding sequence is TGTGCCAGCAGCTTAGTGGCGGGAGGGCTTCCCCACAATGAGCAGTTCTTC. The encoded protein is CASSLVAGGLPHNEQFF. This chain uses TRBV7-3 with TRBJ2-1; 9 nucleotides match TRBD2. Germline CDR1 is SGHTA and CDR2 is FQGTGA. This CDR3 contains 17 residues. The V and J ends lost 2 bases and 5 bases, in that order; junction bases with no gene match: 10.

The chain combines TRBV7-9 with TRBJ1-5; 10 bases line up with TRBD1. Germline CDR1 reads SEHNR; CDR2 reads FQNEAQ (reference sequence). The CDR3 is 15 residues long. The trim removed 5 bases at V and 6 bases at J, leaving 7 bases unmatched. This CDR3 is CASSPTGGLLQPQHF. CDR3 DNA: TGTGCCAGCAGCCCGACAGGGGGCTTACTTCAGCCCCAGCATTTT.

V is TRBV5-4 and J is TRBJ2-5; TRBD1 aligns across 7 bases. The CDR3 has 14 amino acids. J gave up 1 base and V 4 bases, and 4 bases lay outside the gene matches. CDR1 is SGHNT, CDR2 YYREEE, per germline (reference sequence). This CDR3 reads CASSLGQSQETQYF. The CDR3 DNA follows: TGTGCCAGCAGCCTGGGACAGTCCCAAGAGACCCAGTACTTC.

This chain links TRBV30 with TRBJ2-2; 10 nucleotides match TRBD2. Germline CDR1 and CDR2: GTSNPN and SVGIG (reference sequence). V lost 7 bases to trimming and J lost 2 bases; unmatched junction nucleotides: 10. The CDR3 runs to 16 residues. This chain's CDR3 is CASLLLAGANTGELFF. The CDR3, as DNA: TGTGCCTCCCTTCTTCTAGCGGGAGCTAACACCGGGGAGCTGTTTTTT.

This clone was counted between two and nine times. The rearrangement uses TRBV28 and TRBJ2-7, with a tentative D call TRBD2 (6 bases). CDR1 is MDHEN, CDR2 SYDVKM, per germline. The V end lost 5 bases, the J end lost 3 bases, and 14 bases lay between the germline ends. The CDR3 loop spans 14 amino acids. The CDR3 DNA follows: TGTGCCAGCAGTCGCCAGGGACTGAACTACGAGCAGTACGTC. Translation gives CASSRQGLNYEQYV.

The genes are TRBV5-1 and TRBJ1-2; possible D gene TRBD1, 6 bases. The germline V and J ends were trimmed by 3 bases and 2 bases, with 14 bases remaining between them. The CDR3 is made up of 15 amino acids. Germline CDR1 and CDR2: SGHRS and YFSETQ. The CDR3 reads CASSSNTGTNYGYTF. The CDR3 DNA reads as TGCGCCAGCAGCTCGAATACAGGGACCAACTATGGCTACACCTTC.

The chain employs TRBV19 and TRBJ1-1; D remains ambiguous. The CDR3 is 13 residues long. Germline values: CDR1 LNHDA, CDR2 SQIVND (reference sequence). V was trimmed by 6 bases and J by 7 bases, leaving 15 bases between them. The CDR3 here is CASSQWAIDEAFF. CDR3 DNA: TGTGCCAGTAGCCAATGGGCGATAGATGAAGCTTTCTTT.

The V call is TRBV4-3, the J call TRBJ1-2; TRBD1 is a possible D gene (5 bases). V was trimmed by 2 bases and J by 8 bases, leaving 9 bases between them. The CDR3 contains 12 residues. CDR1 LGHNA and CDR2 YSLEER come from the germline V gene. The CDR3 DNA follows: TGCGCCAGCAGCCAACGGGGGAACGGCTACACCTTC. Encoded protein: CASSQRGNGYTF.

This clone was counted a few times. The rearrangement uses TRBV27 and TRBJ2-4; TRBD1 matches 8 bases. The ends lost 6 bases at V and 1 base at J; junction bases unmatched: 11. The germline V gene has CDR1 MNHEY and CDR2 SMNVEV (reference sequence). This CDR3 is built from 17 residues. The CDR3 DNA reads TGTGCCAGCAGCCCATTCCAGGGGGCTTCGGCCAAAAACATTCAGTACTTC. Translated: CASSPFQGASAKNIQYF.

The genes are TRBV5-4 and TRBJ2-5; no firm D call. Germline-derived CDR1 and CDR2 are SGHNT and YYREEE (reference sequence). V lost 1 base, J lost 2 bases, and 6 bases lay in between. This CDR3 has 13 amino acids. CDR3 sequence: CASSLSAQETQYF. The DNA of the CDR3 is TGTGCCAGCAGCTTGAGCGCACAAGAGACCCAGTACTTC. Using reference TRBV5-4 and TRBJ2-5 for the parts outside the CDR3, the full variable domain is ETGVTQSPTHLIKTRGQQVTLRCSSQSGHNTVSWYQQALGQGPQFIFQYYREEENGRGNFPPRFSGLQFPNYSSELNVNALELDDSALYLCASSLSAQETQYFGPGTRLLVL.

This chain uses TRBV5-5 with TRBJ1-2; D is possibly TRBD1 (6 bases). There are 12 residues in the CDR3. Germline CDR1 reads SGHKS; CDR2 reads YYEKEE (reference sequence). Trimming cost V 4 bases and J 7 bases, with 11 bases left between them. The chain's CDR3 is CASSPQGSGYTF. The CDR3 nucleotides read TGTGCCAGCAGCCCGCAGGGGAGTGGCTACACCTTC.

The chain's CDR3 is CAISDGSIAEQFF. The CDR3 nucleotides read TGTGCCATCAGTGATGGAAGCATAGCTGAGCAGTTCTTC. This chain links TRBV10-3 with TRBJ2-1; no reliable D call. The CDR3 loop spans 13 amino acids. Per germline, CDR1 ENHRY and CDR2 SYGVKD. The V and J ends lost 3 bases and 9 bases respectively, with 12 bases between them.

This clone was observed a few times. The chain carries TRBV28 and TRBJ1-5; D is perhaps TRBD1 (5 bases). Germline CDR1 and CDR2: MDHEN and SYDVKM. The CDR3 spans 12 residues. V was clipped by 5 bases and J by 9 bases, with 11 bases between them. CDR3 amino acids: CASSGGSGPQHF. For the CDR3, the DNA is TGTGCCAGCAGTGGGGGGAGTGGGCCCCAGCATTTT.